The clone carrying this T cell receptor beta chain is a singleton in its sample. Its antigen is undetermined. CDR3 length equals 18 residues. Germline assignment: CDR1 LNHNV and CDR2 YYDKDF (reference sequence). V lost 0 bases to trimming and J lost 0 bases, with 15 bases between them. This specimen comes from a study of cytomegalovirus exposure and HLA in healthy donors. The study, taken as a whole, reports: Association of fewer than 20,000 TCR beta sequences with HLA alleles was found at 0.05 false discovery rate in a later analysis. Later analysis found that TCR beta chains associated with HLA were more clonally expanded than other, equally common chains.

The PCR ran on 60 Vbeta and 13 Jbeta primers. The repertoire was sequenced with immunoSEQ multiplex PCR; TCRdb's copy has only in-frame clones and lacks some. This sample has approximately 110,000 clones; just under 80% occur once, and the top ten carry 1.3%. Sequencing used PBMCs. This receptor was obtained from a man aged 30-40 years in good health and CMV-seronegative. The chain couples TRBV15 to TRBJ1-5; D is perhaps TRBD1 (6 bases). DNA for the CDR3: TGTGCCACCAGCAGAGACCTAGGACAGCAAAATAGCAATCAGCCCCAGCATTTT. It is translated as CATSRDLGQQNSNQPQHF.